This T cell receptor (beta chain) appears in the sequencing data of a study of cytomegalovirus exposure and HLA in healthy donors. PCR used 60 Vbeta primers and 13 Jbeta primers. The data were produced by immunoSEQ multiplex PCR, yet TCRdb's version contains in-frame clones alone and is incomplete. The sample gives under 200,000 clones, approximately 82% of which show up once; 5% to 7.5% is in the top ten. V was clipped by 6 bases and J by 13 bases, with 22 bases between them. CDR3 size: 14 residues. Germline values: CDR1 MNHEY, CDR2 SMNVEV (reference sequence). In this sample, this clone turned up a few times.

V gene TRBV27 combines with J gene TRBJ2-1; weak D call: TRBD2 (6 bases). Material: PBMCs. This clonotype was obtained from a man aged 50-59 years in good health and CMV-seropositive. In nucleotides, the CDR3 is TGTGCCAGCAGCCCAGAGCCGGGAGCACCAAACCAGTTCTTC. Its translation: CASSPEPGAPNQFF.